This T cell receptor (beta chain) stems from a study of response to subunit inactivated influenza vaccine. This CDR3 comprises 14 residues. The germline V gene encodes CDR1 SGHAT and CDR2 FQNNGV. Between the trimmed V and J ends, which lost 2 bases and 6 bases, there was a span of 13 bases. Using its own MiXCR run on the RT-PCR reads, TCRdb lists one record per CDR3 protein. The sample lists about 480,000 distinct CDR3 sequences, approximately 24% occurring once. This clonotype was sampled from a man aged 50 to 59 who received an inactivated influenza vaccine. This chain uses TRBV11-2 with TRBJ1-1, with D uncertain. The material was CD4+ T cells sorted from PBMCs, obtained roughly 5 days after vaccination. In DNA, the CDR3 is TGTGCCAGCAGCTTACATACACCTGAGTCTGAAGCTTTCTTT. This gives the protein CASSLHTPESEAFF.